The 30 T cell receptor beta chains below come from one sample, sequenced in a study of blood T cell repertoires in COVID-19. Profiled with immunoSEQ multiplex PCR; TCRdb holds only in-frame clones, not every one. The data contain around 35,000 clones, approximately 88% of them singletons. The specimen sequenced was peripheral blood. These receptors were collected from a human donor in a cohort sampled during active COVID-19.

The rearrangement links TRBV2 to TRBJ2-1; D may be TRBD2 (5 bases). This CDR3 spans 14 amino acids. Trimming took off 10 bases at V and 0 bases at J, with 13 bases between the two ends. Germline CDR1 SNHLY, CDR2 FYNNEI. The CDR3 coding sequence is TGTGCCACCGGCGGGCGGAGCTCCTACAATGAGCAGTTCTTC. It encodes CATGGRSSYNEQFF.

The V gene is TRBV19, the J gene TRBJ1-4; TRBD1 agrees at 7 bases. CDR1 LNHDA and CDR2 SQIVND come from the germline V gene (reference sequence). Trimming cost V 7 bases and J 6 bases; bases outside gene matches: 5. The CDR3 consists of 13 residues. DNA for the CDR3: TGTGCCAGTACCACAGGGGTTGATGAAAAACTGTTTTTT. It encodes CASTTGVDEKLFF.

The J gene is TRBJ2-7, the V gene TRBV7-8, with 9 bases aligning to TRBD2. Germline CDR1 is SGHVS and CDR2 is FQNEAQ. This CDR3 comprises 18 residues. Trimming at V came to 2 bases and at J to 2 bases, leaving 13 bases not matched to a gene. In DNA form, the CDR3 reads TGTGCCAGCAGCTTATTGTCGGCTAGCGGGACTTGGGCCTACGAGCAGTACTTC. Translation: CASSLLSASGTWAYEQYF.

This clone was seen a single time. The chain carries TRBV15 and TRBJ2-2; 7 nucleotides line up with TRBD1. Germline lookup yields CDR1 LNHNV and CDR2 YYDKDF (reference sequence). The CDR3 covers 19 residues. V shed 6 bases, J shed 2 bases, and the junction held 18 bases outside the gene matches. CDR3 residues: CATSPEGVGGQINTGELFF. The CDR3 nucleotides are TGTGCCACCAGTCCAGAGGGAGTTGGGGGACAGATCAACACCGGGGAGCTGTTTTTT.

The chain employs TRBV6-5 and TRBJ2-7; 8 bases map to TRBD1. Germline V gives CDR1 MNHEY, CDR2 SVGAGI. The V and J ends lost 6 bases and 3 bases, in that order; junction bases with no gene match: 1. The CDR3 extends over 12 amino acids. CDR3 protein: CASSDRGYEQYF. The CDR3 DNA is TGTGCCAGCAGCGACAGGGGCTACGAGCAGTACTTC.

The J gene is TRBJ1-1, the V gene TRBV18; D is uncertain. The V and J ends lost 2 bases and 3 bases respectively, with 7 bases between them. The CDR3 is 13 amino acids. The germline V gene encodes CDR1 KGHSH and CDR2 LQKENI. CDR3 DNA sequence: TGTGCCAGCTCACCAATGAGAGACACTGAAGCTTTCTTT. Translation: CASSPMRDTEAFF.

The chain couples TRBV5-1 to TRBJ1-5; 9 nucleotides agree with TRBD1. The CDR3 has 15 residues. After removal of 4 bases from V and 7 bases from J, the junction contained 9 bases not matched to a gene. The germline gives CDR1 SGHRS, CDR2 YFSETQ. The CDR3 sequence is CASSEGTGRRQPQHF. DNA of the CDR3: TGCGCCAGCAGCGAAGGGACAGGGAGGCGGCAGCCCCAGCATTTT.

V usage is TRBV7-2 and J usage is TRBJ1-2; no firm D call. CDR1 and CDR2 (germline): SGHTA, FQGNSA. V was pared by 2 bases and J by 4 bases, with 20 bases between. The CDR3 is made up of 17 amino acids. Here the CDR3 reads CASSLTRLRRPVYGYTF. CDR3 sequence (DNA): TGTGCCAGCAGCTTAACCCGACTAAGGAGGCCCGTCTATGGCTACACCTTC.

By proportion, this clone is medium-sized. The rearrangement joins TRBV5-1 to TRBJ1-4; maybe TRBD1 (6 bases). Germline V gene lookup returns CDR1 SGHRS and CDR2 YFSETQ. This CDR3 is built from 16 residues. V shed 2 bases and J shed 7 bases, with 18 bases lying between them. CDR3 loop: CASSLRSTGKGEKLFF. The CDR3 DNA reads as TGCGCCAGCAGCTTAAGGAGTACAGGGAAAGGTGAAAAACTGTTTTTT.

The V call is TRBV19, the J call TRBJ2-7; tentatively, D is TRBD1 (5 bases). In germline, CDR1 is LNHDA, CDR2 SQIVND (reference sequence). CDR3 length: 14 amino acids. V shed 1 base and J shed 5 bases, with 12 bases lying between them. The CDR3 DNA reads as TGTGCCAGTAGTATAGCAGGGTATAGTGACGAGCAGTACTTC. It is translated as CASSIAGYSDEQYF.

The chain recombines TRBV7-2 with TRBJ2-7, with D perhaps TRBD2 (5 bases). Germline V CDR1 and CDR2: SGHTA, FQGNSA. The CDR3 runs to 17 residues. Trimming took off 2 bases at V and 0 bases at J, with 17 bases between the two ends. The CDR3 loop is CASSLWSGPLSSYEQYF. The CDR3 nucleotides read TGTGCCAGCAGCTTATGGAGCGGCCCTCTAAGCTCCTACGAGCAGTACTTC.

This rearrangement joins TRBV7-9 to TRBJ2-7; TRBD2 matches 12 bases. After removal of 5 bases from V and 10 bases from J, the junction contained 9 bases not matched to a gene. The V gene's germline CDR1 is SEHNR and CDR2 FQNEAQ (reference sequence). CDR3 length equals 14 residues. CDR3 bases: TGTGCCAGCAGCCCGAGACTAGCGGGGGCACCCCAGTACTTC. Protein: CASSPRLAGAPQYF.

The chain couples TRBV2 to TRBJ2-1; TRBD2 agrees at 7 bases. The junction had 17 bases not matched to a gene; V was cut back by 7 bases and J by 8 bases. The V gene's germline CDR1 is SNHLY and CDR2 FYNNEI. The CDR3 length is 16 residues. Here the CDR3 DNA reads TGTGCCAGCACCTCCCACAGCGGGGCAATGGGCGATGAGCAGTTCTTC. Translation gives CASTSHSGAMGDEQFF.

The chain uses TRBV9 and TRBJ2-3; TRBD2 agrees at 8 bases. CDR1 is SGDLS, CDR2 YYNGEE, per germline. After removal of 4 bases from V and 1 base from J, the junction contained 5 bases not matched to a gene. CDR3 size: 15 residues. The CDR3 region is CASSPKTSGTDTQYF. DNA of the CDR3: TGTGCCAGCAGCCCGAAGACTAGCGGCACAGATACGCAGTATTTT. The variable domain in full, completed from reference TRBV9 and TRBJ2-3, reads DSGVTQTPKHLITATGQRVTLRCSPRSGDLSVYWYQQSLDQGLQFLIQYYNGEERAKGNILERFSAQQFPDLHSELNLSSLELGDSALYFCASSPKTSGTDTQYFGPGTRLTVL.

CDR3 sequence reads: CASSQARIRGNYGYTF. DNA for the CDR3: TGCGCCAGCAGCCAAGCCCGGATACGGGGTAACTATGGCTACACCTTC. The chain couples TRBV4-1 to TRBJ1-2, with D hard to call. The germline V gene encodes CDR1 MGHRA and CDR2 YSYEKL. This CDR3 spans 16 amino acids. V was trimmed by 1 base and J by 1 base, leaving 13 bases between them.

The chain uses TRBV6-4 and TRBJ2-1; TRBD2 aligns across 10 bases. This CDR3 is built from 15 residues. Per the germline V gene, CDR1 is MRHNA and CDR2 is SNTAGT. The trim removed 6 bases at V and 6 bases at J, leaving 8 bases unmatched. The CDR3 bases are TGTGCCAGCAGAGCAAGCGGGAGGGCCAGCAATGAGCAGTTCTTC. Amino acids: CASRASGRASNEQFF.

The gene calls are TRBV5-1 and TRBJ2-5, with a possible D match to TRBD2 (6 bases). Per germline, CDR1 SGHRS and CDR2 YFSETQ. The V and J ends lost 4 bases and 2 bases respectively, with 9 bases between them. The CDR3 runs to 13 residues. The CDR3 region is CASSGSGQETQYF. The CDR3 DNA is TGCGCCAGCAGCGGTAGCGGTCAAGAGACCCAGTACTTC.

The V call is TRBV10-3, the J call TRBJ2-5; 7 positions match TRBD2. Germline V gene data show CDR1 as ENHRY and CDR2 as SYGVKD. This CDR3 has 15 residues. Trimming took 8 bases from V and 4 from J; bases not matched to a gene: 13. Here the CDR3 DNA reads TGTGCCATCGGGGGGGGGACTCAAGGCGCAGAGACCCAGTACTTC. Translating gives CAIGGGTQGAETQYF.

The chain joins TRBV6-5 to TRBJ2-7; 7 nucleotides agree with TRBD1. The trim removed 2 bases at V and 3 bases at J, leaving 4 bases unmatched. CDR3 size: 14 residues. From germline, CDR1 is MNHEY and CDR2 SVGAGI. For the CDR3, the DNA is TGTGCCAGCAGTTACGTCCCAGGGGGCTACGAGCAGTACTTC. It specifies CASSYVPGGYEQYF.

The chain uses TRBV7-9 and TRBJ2-7; 7 bases fit TRBD1. CDR1 is SEHNR and CDR2 is FQNEAQ in the germline V gene (reference sequence). This CDR3 comprises 16 residues. The V gene end was trimmed by 1 base and the J gene end by 4 bases; junction bases not matched to a gene: 10. CDR3 amino acids: CASSLGWDSEIYEQYF. CDR3 nucleotides: TGTGCCAGCAGCTTAGGCTGGGACAGCGAGATTTACGAGCAGTACTTC.

The rearrangement joins TRBV19 to TRBJ1-5; 7 bases map to TRBD1. The junction had 11 bases not matched to a gene; V was cut back by 8 bases and J by 10 bases. The CDR3 contains 13 residues. Germline CDR1 is LNHDA and CDR2 is SQIVND (reference sequence). Written as DNA, the CDR3 is TGTGCCAGTTCCGGGACAGTCATCAGCCCCCAGCATTTT. The encoded protein is CASSGTVISPQHF.

The chain is built from TRBV24-1 and TRBJ2-7; 8 bases agree with TRBD1. J lost 1 base, V lost 11 bases, and 15 bases had no gene match. The CDR3 totals 16 residues. Germline CDR1 KGHDR, CDR2 SFDVKD. The CDR3 nucleotides read TGTGCCAACCCCTCTCAAGCTCGGGACAGGTCCTACGAGCAGTACTTC. Translating gives CANPSQARDRSYEQYF.

The chain recombines TRBV6-6 with TRBJ2-2, with D tentatively TRBD1 (6 bases). Germline values: CDR1 MNHNY, CDR2 SVGAGI (reference sequence). Trimming removed 2 bases at V and 4 bases at J, with 11 bases between. The CDR3 is made up of 15 amino acids. Here the CDR3 DNA reads TGTGCCAGCAGTTACGAGGGACAAATCACCGGGGAGCTGTTTTTT. Amino acid sequence: CASSYEGQITGELFF.

The chain recombines TRBV30 with TRBJ1-6; possible D gene TRBD1, 5 bases. This CDR3 contains 14 residues. Between the trimmed V and J ends, which lost 2 bases and 6 bases, there was a span of 11 bases. The V gene's germline CDR1 is GTSNPN and CDR2 SVGIG (reference sequence). The CDR3 spells CAWSSWGPNSPLHF. The CDR3 coding sequence is TGTGCCTGGAGTTCTTGGGGCCCTAATTCACCCCTCCACTTT.

This clone was found once. The rearrangement uses TRBV7-2 and TRBJ2-2; D is uncertain. This CDR3 comprises 13 residues. V was pared by 6 bases and J by 5 bases, with 10 bases between. Per germline, CDR1 SGHTA and CDR2 FQGNSA. The CDR3 here is CASRLTPTGELFF. Here the CDR3 DNA reads TGTGCCAGCAGACTGACACCAACCGGGGAGCTGTTTTTT.

The V gene is TRBV7-2, the J gene TRBJ2-7; 8 bases line up with TRBD1. Looked up from germline, CDR1 is SGHTA and CDR2 is FQGNSA. There are 15 residues in the CDR3. After removal of 5 bases from V and 1 base from J, the junction contained 7 bases not matched to a gene. The CDR3 is CASSTQTGVSYEQYF. CDR3 DNA: TGTGCCAGCAGCACCCAGACAGGGGTTTCCTACGAGCAGTACTTC.

This chain uses TRBV5-8 with TRBJ2-2; D is uncertain. In germline, CDR1 is SGHTS, CDR2 YDEGEE. The CDR3 has 13 residues. V gave up 4 bases and J gave up 0 bases, with 4 bases separating them. The CDR3 bases are TGTGCCAGCAGCCCAGCGAACACCGGGGAGCTGTTTTTT. Residues: CASSPANTGELFF.

Here the CDR3 reads CASSPPVLGWPQYF. In nucleotides, the CDR3 is TGTGCCAGCAGCCCTCCGGTTCTCGGGTGGCCCCAGTACTTC. The J gene is TRBJ2-5, the V gene TRBV11-2; no clear D. Trimming took off 5 bases at V and 9 bases at J, with 19 bases between the two ends. This CDR3 region has 14 residues. The germline gives CDR1 SGHAT, CDR2 FQNNGV.

This chain connects TRBV5-6 to TRBJ2-5; D perhaps matches TRBD2 (6 bases). The CDR3 spans 14 residues. Trimming stripped 1 base from V and 6 bases from J, with 13 bases between. The germline gives CDR1 SGHDT, CDR2 YYEEEE. The CDR3 here is CASSLLAGRKTQYF. DNA of the CDR3: TGTGCCAGCAGCTTGTTGGCAGGGAGGAAGACCCAGTACTTC. Based on the CDR3 plus reference TRBV5-6 and TRBJ2-5, the full variable domain is DAGVTQSPTHLIKTRGQQVTLRCSPKSGHDTVSWYQQALGQGPQFIFQYYEEEERQRGNFPDRFSGHQFPNYSSELNVNALLLGDSALYLCASSLLAGRKTQYFGPGTRLLVL.

The chain carries TRBV2 and TRBJ2-1; no clear D. CDR3 length: 14 amino acids. Trimming cost V 5 bases and J 4 bases, with 12 bases left between them. Germline assignment: CDR1 SNHLY and CDR2 FYNNEI. The CDR3 DNA is TGTGCCAGCAGTTACGATCTATTTTACAATGAGCAGTTCTTC. Its protein product is CASSYDLFYNEQFF.